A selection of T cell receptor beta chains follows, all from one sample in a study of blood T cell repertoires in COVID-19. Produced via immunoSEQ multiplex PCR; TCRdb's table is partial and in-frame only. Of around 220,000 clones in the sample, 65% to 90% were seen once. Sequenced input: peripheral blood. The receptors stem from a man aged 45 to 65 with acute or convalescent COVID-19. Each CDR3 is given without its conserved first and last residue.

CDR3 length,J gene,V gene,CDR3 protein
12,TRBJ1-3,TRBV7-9,ASSLPAQGNTIY
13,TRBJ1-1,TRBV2,ASRENRGKNTEAF
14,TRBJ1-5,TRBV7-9,ASSLGGTRGNQPQH
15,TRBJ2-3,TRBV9,ASSPRWVGGSTDTQY
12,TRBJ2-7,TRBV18,ASSPSTGGYEQY
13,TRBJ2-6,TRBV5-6,ASRVTGAGANVLT
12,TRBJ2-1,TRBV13,ASSFASGYNEQF
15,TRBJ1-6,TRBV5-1,ASSPVGGQGAPSPLH
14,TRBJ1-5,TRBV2,ASSEARGTGWQPQH
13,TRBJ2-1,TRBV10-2,ASSEGDRVYNEQF
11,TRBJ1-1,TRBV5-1,ASRQALATEAF
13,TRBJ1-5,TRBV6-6,ASTLGRDGNQPQH
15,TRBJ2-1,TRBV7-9,ASSSTLQGRSYNEQF
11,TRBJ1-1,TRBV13,ASSLMRNTEAF
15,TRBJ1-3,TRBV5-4,ASSLSRVGGSGNTIY
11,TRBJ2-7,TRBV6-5,ASSRDSGYEQY
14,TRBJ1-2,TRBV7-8,ASSLALSVDRGGYT
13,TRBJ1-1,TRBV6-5,ASSYSGQGGTEAF
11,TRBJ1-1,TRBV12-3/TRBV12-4,ASSRQGGTEAF
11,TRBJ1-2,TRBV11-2,ASSLDTGRGYT
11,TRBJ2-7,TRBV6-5,ASSPRHSYEQY
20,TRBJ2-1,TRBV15,ATSRDKKAKLAGGQLMNEQF
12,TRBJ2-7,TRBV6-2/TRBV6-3,ASSPNRGSGEQY
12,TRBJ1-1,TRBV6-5,ASRHFTANTEAF
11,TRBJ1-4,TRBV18,ASSQGMDEKLF
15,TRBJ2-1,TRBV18,ASSLSSGQGTYNEQF
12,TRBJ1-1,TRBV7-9,ASILQGKNTEAF
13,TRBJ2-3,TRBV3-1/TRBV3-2,ASSQDSSRTDTQY
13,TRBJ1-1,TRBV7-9,ASSFLLTGLTEAF
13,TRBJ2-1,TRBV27,ASSPYQTGRAEQF
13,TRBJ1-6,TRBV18,ASSPGAVQNSPLH
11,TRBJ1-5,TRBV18,ASSPEGNQPQH
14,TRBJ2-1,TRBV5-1,ASSLGTTVSYNEQF
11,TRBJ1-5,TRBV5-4,ASRAQGNQPQH
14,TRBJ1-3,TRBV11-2,ASSPQGRVSGNTIY
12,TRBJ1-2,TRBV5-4,ASSLTGGVYGYT
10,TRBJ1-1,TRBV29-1,SGKGGNTEAF
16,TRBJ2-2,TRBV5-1,ASSQPPGLALPTGELF
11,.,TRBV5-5,ASSFSGGQPQY
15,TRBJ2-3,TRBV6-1,ASSAGQGTYSTDTQY
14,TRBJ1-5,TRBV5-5,ASSPRAGRGGQPQH
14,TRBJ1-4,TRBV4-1,ASSQDRELTNEKLF
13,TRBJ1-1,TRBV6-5,ASSKLFPGDTEAF
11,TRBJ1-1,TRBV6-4,ASSDSMNTEAF
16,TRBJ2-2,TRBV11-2,ASRPNKPGQGNTGELF